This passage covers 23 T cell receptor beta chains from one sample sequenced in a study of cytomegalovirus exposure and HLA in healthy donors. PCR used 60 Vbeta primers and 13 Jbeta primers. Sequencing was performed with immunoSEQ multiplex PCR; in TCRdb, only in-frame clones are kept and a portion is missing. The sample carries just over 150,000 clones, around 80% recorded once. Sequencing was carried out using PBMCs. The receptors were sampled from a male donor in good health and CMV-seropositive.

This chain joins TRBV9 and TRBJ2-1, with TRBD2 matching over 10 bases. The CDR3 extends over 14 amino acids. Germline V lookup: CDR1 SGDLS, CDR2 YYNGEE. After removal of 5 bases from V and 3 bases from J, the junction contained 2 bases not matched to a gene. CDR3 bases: TGTGCCAGCAGTCGACTAGCGGGCTACAATGAGCAGTTCTTC. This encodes CASSRLAGYNEQFF. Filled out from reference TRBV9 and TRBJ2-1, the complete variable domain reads DSGVTQTPKHLITATGQRVTLRCSPRSGDLSVYWYQQSLDQGLQFLIQYYNGEERAKGNILERFSAQQFPDLHSELNLSSLELGDSALYFCASSRLAGYNEQFFGPGTRLTVL.

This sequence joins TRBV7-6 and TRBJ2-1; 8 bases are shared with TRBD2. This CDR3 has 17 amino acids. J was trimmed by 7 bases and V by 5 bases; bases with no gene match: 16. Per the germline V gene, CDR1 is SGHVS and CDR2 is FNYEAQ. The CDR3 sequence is CASSLTTTSGRGNEQFF. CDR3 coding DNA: TGTGCCAGCAGCCTAACCACCACTAGCGGAAGGGGGAATGAGCAGTTCTTC.

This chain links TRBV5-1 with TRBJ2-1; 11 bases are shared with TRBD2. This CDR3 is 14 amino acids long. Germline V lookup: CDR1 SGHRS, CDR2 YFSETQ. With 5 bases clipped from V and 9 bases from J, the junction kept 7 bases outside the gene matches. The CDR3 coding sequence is TGCGCCAGCAGGCCGGGACTAGCGGCCCTTGAGCAGTTCTTC. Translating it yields CASRPGLAALEQFF.

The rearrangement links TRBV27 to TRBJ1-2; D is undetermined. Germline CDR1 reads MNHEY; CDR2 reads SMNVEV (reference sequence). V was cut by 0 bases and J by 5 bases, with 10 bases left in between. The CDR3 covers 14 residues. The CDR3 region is CASSLSVGSYGYTF. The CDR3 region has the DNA TGTGCCAGCAGTTTATCGGTAGGGAGTTATGGCTACACCTTC.

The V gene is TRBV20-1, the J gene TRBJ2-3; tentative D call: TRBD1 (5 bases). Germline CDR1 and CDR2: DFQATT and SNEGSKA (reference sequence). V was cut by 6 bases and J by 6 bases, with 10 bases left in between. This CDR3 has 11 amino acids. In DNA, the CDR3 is TGCAGTGCCCAAAGGGGCGATACGCAGTATTTT. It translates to CSAQRGDTQYF.

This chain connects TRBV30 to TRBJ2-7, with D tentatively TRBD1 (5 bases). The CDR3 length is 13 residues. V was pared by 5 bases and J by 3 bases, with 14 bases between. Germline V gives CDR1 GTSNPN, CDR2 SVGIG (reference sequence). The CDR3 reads CAWSRGHNYEQYF. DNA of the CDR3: TGTGCCTGGTCTAGAGGACACAACTACGAGCAGTACTTC.

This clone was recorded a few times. The chain's CDR3 is CSVPSRTRGFGGANVLTF. CDR3 nucleotides: TGCAGCGTTCCTTCGAGGACTAGAGGTTTTGGTGGGGCCAACGTCCTGACTTTC. V gene TRBV29-1 combines with J gene TRBJ2-6; the match to TRBD2 covers 7 bases. Germline V gene sequence: CDR1 SQVTM, CDR2 ANQGSEA. The junction had 16 bases not matched to a gene; V was cut back by 5 bases and J by 3 bases. CDR3 size: 18 residues.

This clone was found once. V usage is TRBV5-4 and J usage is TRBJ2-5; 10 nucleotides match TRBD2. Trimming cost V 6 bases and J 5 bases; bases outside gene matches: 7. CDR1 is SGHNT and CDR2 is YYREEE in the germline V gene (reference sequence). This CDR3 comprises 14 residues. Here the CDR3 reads CASTLAGDRETQYF. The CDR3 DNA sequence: TGTGCCAGCACCCTAGCGGGAGATCGGGAGACCCAGTACTTC.

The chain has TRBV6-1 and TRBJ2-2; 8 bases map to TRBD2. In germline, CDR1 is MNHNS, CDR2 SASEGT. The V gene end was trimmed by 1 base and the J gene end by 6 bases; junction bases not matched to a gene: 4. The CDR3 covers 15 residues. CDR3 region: CASSEGDSGAGELFF. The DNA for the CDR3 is TGTGCCAGCAGTGAAGGGGATAGCGGGGCCGGGGAGCTGTTTTTT.

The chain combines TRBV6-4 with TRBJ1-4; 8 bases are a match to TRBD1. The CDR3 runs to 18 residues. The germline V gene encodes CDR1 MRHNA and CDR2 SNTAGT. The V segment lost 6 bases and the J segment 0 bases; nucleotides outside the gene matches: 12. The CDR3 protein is CASRHRSGGASTNEKLFF. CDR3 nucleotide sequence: TGTGCCAGCAGGCACCGGTCAGGGGGCGCTTCAACTAATGAAAAACTGTTTTTT.

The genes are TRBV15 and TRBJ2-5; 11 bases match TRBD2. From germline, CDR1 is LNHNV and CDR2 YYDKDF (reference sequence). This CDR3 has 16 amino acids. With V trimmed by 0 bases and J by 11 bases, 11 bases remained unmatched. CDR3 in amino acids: CATSRDSSGRASEQYF. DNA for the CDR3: TGTGCCACCAGCAGAGATAGTAGCGGGAGGGCCTCTGAGCAGTACTTC.

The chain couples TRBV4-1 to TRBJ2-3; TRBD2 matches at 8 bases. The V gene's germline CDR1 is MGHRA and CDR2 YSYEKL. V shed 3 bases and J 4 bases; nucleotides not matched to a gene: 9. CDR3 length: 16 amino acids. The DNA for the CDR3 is TGCGCCAGCAGCCACCGGCTAACGGGAGGGCCAGATACGCAGTATTTT. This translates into CASSHRLTGGPDTQYF.

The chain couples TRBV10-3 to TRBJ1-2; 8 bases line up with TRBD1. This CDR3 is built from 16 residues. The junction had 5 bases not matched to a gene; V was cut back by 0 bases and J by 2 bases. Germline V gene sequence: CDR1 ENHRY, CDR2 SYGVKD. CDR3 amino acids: CAISESGQGGNYGYTF. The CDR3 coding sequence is TGTGCCATCAGTGAGTCTGGACAGGGAGGGAACTATGGCTACACCTTC.

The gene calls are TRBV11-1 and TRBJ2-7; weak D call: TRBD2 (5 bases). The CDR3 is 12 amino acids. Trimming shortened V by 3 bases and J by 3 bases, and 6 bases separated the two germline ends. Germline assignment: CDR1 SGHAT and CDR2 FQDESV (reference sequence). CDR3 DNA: TGTGCCAGCAGCTTCGGGGACTACGAGCAGTACTTC. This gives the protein CASSFGDYEQYF.

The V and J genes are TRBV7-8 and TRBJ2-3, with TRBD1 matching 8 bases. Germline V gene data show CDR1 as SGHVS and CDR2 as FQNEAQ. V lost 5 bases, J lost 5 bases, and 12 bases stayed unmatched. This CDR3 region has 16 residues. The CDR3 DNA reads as TGTGCCAGCAGCCCCCGGGACAGGAGTTTAGGAGATACGCAGTATTTT. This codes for CASSPRDRSLGDTQYF.

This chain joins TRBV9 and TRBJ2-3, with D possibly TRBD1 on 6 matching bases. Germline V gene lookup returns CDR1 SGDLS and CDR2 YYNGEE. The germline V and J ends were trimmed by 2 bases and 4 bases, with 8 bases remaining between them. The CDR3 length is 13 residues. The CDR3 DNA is TGTGCCAGCAGCGTGCAGGGGCCAGATACGCAGTATTTT. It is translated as CASSVQGPDTQYF.

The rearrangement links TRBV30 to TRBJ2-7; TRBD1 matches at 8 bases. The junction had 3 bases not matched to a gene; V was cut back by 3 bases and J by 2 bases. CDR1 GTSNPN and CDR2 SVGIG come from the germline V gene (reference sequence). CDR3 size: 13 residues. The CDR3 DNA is TGTGCCTGGAGCCAGGGGGCCCCCTACGAGCAGTACTTC. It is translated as CAWSQGAPYEQYF.

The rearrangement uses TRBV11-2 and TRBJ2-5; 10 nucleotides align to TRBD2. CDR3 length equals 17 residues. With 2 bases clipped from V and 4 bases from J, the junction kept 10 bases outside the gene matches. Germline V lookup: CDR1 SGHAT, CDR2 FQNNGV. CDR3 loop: CASSLRGSGRAPETQYF. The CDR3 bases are TGTGCCAGCAGCTTAAGAGGCAGCGGGAGGGCCCCAGAGACCCAGTACTTC.

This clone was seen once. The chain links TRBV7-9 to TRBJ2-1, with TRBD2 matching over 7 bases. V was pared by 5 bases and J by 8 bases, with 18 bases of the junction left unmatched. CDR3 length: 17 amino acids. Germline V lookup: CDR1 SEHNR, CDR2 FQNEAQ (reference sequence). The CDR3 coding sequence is TGTGCCAGCAGCCCCGTGGGGGGGAGCCCGGGGTGGGATGAGCAGTTCTTC. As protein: CASSPVGGSPGWDEQFF.

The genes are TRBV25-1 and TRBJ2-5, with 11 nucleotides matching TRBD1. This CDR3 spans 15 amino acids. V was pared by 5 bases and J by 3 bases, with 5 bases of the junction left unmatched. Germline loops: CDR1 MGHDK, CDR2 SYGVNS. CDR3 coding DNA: TGTGCCAGCAGTTTACCGGGACAGGGGGAAGAGACCCAGTACTTC. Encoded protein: CASSLPGQGEETQYF.

Written as DNA, the CDR3 is TGTGCCAGCCAAGGCGGTAATGGGAGCAATCAGCCCCAGCATTTT. This encodes CASQGGNGSNQPQHF. This rearrangement joins TRBV25-1 to TRBJ1-5; D uncertain. Trimming removed 8 bases at V and 1 base at J, with 15 bases between. Per the germline V gene, CDR1 is MGHDK and CDR2 is SYGVNS. The CDR3 sequence is 15 residues long.

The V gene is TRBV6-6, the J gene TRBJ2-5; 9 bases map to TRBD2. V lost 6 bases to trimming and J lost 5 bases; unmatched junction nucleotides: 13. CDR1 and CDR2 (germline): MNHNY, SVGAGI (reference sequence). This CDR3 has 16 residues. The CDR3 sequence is CASRLGKTSGRETQYF. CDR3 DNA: TGTGCCAGCAGACTGGGGAAGACTAGCGGTAGGGAGACCCAGTACTTC.

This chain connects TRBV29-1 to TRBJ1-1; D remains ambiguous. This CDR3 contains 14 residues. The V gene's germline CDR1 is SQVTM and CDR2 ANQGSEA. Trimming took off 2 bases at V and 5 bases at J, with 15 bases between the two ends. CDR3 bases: TGCAGCGTTGAATCGAACAACGGGAAAACTGAAGCTTTCTTT. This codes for CSVESNNGKTEAFF. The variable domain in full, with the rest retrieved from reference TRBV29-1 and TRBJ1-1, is SAVISQKPSRDICQRGTSLTIQCQVDSQVTMMFWYRQQPGQSLTLIATANQGSEATYESGFVIDKFPISRPNLTFSTLTVSNMSPEDSSIYLCSVESNNGKTEAFFGQGTRLTVV.